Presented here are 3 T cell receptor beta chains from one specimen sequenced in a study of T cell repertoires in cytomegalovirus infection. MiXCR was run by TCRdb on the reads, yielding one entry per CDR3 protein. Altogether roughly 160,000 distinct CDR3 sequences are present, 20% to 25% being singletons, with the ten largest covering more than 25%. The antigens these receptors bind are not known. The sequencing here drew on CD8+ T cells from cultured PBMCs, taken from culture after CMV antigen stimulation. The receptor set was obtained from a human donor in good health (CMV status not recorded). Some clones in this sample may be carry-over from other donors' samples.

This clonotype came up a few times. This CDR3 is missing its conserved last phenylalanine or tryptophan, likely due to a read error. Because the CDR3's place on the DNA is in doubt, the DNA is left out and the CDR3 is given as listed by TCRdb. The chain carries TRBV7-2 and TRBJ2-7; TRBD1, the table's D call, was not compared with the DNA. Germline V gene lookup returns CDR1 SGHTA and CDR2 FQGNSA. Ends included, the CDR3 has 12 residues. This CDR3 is CASSFVVGTEVL.

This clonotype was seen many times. The DNA of the CDR3 is TGTGCCAGCAGCCCCGACAGCCCACTACTAGCCAAAAACATTCAGTACTTC. Protein product: CASSPDSPLLAKNIQYF. This chain links TRBV7-2 with TRBJ2-4; maybe TRBD1 (5 bases). V lost 5 bases and J lost 0, with 17 bases in between. CDR1 and CDR2 from the germline V gene are SGHTA and FQGNSA. This CDR3 is 17 amino acids long. The variable domain in full, completed from reference TRBV7-2 and TRBJ2-4, reads GAGVSQSPSNKVTEKGKDVELRCDPISGHTALYWYRQSLGQGLEFLIYFQGNSAPDKSGLPSDRFSAERTGGSVSTLTIQRTQQEDSAVYLCASSPDSPLLAKNIQYFGAGTRLSVL.

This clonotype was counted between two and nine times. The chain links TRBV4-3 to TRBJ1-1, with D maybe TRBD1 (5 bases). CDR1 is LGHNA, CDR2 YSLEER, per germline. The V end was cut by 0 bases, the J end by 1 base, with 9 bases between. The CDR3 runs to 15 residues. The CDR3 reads CASSQEVTANTEAFF. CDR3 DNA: TGCGCCAGCAGCCAAGAGGTGACAGCGAACACTGAAGCTTTCTTT.